Detailed here is one T cell receptor (beta chain). The data stem from a study of blood T cell repertoires in COVID-19. The overall study: The analysed material was cDNA or gDNA that came from T cells, B-cell-depleted T cells, or PBMCs.

In the original workflow: Using reference gene primer amplification, nucleated cell counts were estimated. Some clones are missing from TCRdb's copy, which holds only in-frame ones; the method was immunoSEQ multiplex PCR. Clone size and V and J calls were adopted from that table, with D and trimming inferred from the DNA. The sample records roughly 150,000 clones, roughly nine tenths being singletons. Sample: peripheral blood. The receptor was isolated from a woman aged 55-70 years with active COVID-19.

The CDR3 protein is CASSHGTAQETQYF. The CDR3 DNA sequence: TGCGCCAGCAGCCACGGGACAGCTCAAGAGACCCAGTACTTC. The V and J genes are TRBV5-1 and TRBJ2-5, with 7 bases aligning to TRBD1. The CDR3 runs 14 residues. Germline CDR1 reads SGHRS; CDR2 reads YFSETQ. The trim removed 4 bases at V and 2 bases at J, leaving 5 bases unmatched. The full variable domain, completed using reference TRBV5-1 and TRBJ2-5, is KAGVTQTPRYLIKTRGQQVTLSCSPISGHRSVSWYQQTPGQGLQFLFEYFSETQRNKGNFPGRFSGRQFSNSRSEMNVSTLELGDSALYLCASSHGTAQETQYFGPGTRLLVL.